The TCR beta chain described here comes from a study of cytotoxic CD8 clonotypes in ibrutinib-treated CLL (dated by TCRdb to the early 2020s). Notes on the research overall: The cohort included roughly 15 treatment-naive and under 13 relapsed/refractory patients; 17 were IGHV unmutated. Every remission and progressive disease sample was obtained while ibrutinib was still being received by the patients. Response samples were taken after a median of 12 months on treatment, ranging from about 6 to 36 months. On average, each sample had 255,043 productive templates and almost 95,000 productive rearrangements. Of the 86 people in the trial, roughly 27 had longitudinal samples available. Cryopreserved peripheral blood mononuclear cells were obtained prior to treatment, at the time of response, and at either disease progression or sustained remission. Responses were partial in around 25 patients and complete in 2; after median about 5.5 years follow-up, roughly 14 stayed in remission and roughly twelve progressed. Here is what the overall study found, with its caveats: Public clonotypes were rare and either contracted or stayed stable during treatment, and the rise in clonality at ibrutinib response reflected the expansion of private clonotypes. Baseline clonality was found to be higher than that of age-matched healthy donors and was strongly correlated with circulating CD8+ T-cell counts. Sampling times were not matched between sustained-remission and progressing patients, and lymph node repertoires were not studied. At ibrutinib response clonality went up, during sustained remission it held steady, and at progression it dropped back toward baseline.

Comment on this clone: Its antigen remains unidentified. No much larger clone exists at a distance of one base, and base qualities are not known.

This specimen's time point label, per the study, means: 12 months on ibrutinib. For TCR beta library preparation, roughly 2 micrograms of genomic DNA were extracted from the cryopreserved PBMCs. Longitudinal blood samples from CLL patients receiving ibrutinib monotherapy were subjected to high-throughput TCR beta sequencing. Patients were enrolled in a phase 2 open-label single-center ibrutinib monotherapy trial. V is cut by 4 bases and J by 2 bases, and the space between the germline ends is 11 bases. CDR1 SQVTM and CDR2 ANQGSEA are derived from the germline V gene. The CDR3 numbers 13 residues from cysteine through phenylalanine. Just CDR3 DNA is preserved here, 39 bases in frame from base 1. Each clonotype received, on average, 10x coverage in deep resolution sequencing performed on a MiSeq, where the target depth lay between 1 in 1 million and 1 in 200,000 T cells. The immunoSEQ hsTCRB Kit was used to generate TCR beta libraries. Under the source paper's analysis protocol: Data were analyzed with ImmunoSEQ Data Assistant and ImmunoSEQ Analyzer, with V, D and J genes assigned per IMGT definitions. Clonality was computed as one minus normalized Shannon entropy of productive rearrangement frequencies, ranging from 0 to 1. Public clonotype analysis was restricted to overrepresented clonotypes comprising at least 0.05% of each patient's repertoire. Some 13 age-matched healthy donor repertoires from immuneACCESS served as clonality controls. In its TCRdb copy, this immuneACCESS table keeps in-frame sequences only and misses some clones. Where compared with another copy, unresolved V genes explain less than half of these, and the others have no known cause. V, J and clone size reflect that table, while D and trimming were determined from the DNA. The sample table records around 70,000 clones; 68% of these occur just once. The ten largest clones represent about 5.7% of the sample.

This sample comprised PBMCs, obtained after 12 months of ibrutinib treatment. This receptor was obtained from a human donor with chronic lymphocytic leukemia. The rearrangement combines TRBV29-1 with TRBJ1-1; the D gene lacks a confident call. The DNA sequence is as follows: TGCAGCGTTGTGGAGGGCACTAACACTGAAGCTTTCTTT. Its protein reads: CSVVEGTNTEAFF.